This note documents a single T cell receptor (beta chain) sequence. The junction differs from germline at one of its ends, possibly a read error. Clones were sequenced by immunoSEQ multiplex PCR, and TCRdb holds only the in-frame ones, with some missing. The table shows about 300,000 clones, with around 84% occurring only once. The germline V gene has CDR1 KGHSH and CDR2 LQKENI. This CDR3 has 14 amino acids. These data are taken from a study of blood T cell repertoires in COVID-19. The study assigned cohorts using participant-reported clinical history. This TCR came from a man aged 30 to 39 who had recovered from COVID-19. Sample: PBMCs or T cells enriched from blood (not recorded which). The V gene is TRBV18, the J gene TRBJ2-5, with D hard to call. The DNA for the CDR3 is TGTGCCAGTTCACCACCTTCCAGACAAGAGACCCAGTACTTC. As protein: CASSPPSRQETQYF.